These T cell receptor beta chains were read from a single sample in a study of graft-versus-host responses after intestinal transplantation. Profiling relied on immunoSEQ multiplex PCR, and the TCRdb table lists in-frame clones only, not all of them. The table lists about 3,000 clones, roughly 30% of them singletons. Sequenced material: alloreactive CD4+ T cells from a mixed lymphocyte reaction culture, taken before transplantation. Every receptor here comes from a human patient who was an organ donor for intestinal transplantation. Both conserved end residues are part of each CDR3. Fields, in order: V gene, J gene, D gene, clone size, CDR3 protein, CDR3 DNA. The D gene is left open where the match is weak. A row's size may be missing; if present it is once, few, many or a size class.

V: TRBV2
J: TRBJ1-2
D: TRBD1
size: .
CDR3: CASSETPGTGGGYTF
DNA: TGTGCCAGCAGTGAAACCCCTGGGACAGGCGGGGGCTACACCTTC

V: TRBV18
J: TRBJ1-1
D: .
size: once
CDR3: CASSPQNTEAFF
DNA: TGTGCCAGCTCACCACAGAACACTGAAGCTTTCTTT

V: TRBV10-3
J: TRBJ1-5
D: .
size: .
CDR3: CASSYSQGNQPQHF
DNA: TGTGCCAGCAGTTACTCGCAGGGCAATCAGCCCCAGCATTTT

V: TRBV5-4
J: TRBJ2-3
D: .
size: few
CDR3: CASSLEVQDTQYF
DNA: TGTGCCAGCAGCTTGGAGGTCCAGGATACGCAGTATTTT

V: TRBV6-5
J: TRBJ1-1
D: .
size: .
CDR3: CASSLRRNTEAFF
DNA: TGTGCCAGCAGTCTACGTCGGAACACTGAAGCTTTCTTT

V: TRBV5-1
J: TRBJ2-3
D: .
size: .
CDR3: CASSLAGQATDTQYF
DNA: TGCGCCAGCAGCTTGGCCGGGCAGGCCACAGATACGCAGTATTTT

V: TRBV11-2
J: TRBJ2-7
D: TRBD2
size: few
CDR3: CASSLLKRGYEQYF
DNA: TGTGCCAGCAGCTTACTCAAGCGGGGCTACGAGCAGTACTTC

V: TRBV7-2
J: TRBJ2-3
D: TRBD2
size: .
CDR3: CASSSVGSGGRTDTQYF
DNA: TGTGCCAGCAGCTCCGTTGGGAGCGGGGGCCGGACAGATACGCAGTATTTT

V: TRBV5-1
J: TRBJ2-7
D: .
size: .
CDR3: CASSLFGGSGEQYF
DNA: TGCGCCAGCAGCTTATTTGGGGGGTCGGGCGAGCAGTACTTC

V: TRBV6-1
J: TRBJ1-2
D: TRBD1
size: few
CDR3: CASSDRTGTNYGYTF
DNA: TGTGCCAGCAGTGACCGGACAGGGACTAACTATGGCTACACCTTC